This T cell receptor (beta chain) was captured by sequencing in a study of blood T cell repertoires in COVID-19. Measured with immunoSEQ multiplex PCR; TCRdb has only the in-frame clones, and not every one. The sample consists of a few hundred thousand clones, 89% of them appearing once. CDR1 is SGDLS, CDR2 YYNGEE, per germline. Trimming cost V 0 bases and J 10 bases; bases outside gene matches: 9. The CDR3 contains 16 residues. The chain is built from TRBV9 and TRBJ1-6; 8 nucleotides agree with TRBD1. The sample taken for sequencing was peripheral blood. This clonotype originated in a woman aged 55-70 years with acute or convalescent COVID-19. This chain's CDR3 is CASSVAQGASKSPLHF. The CDR3 DNA follows: TGTGCCAGCAGCGTAGCTCAGGGGGCATCGAAATCACCCCTCCACTTT.